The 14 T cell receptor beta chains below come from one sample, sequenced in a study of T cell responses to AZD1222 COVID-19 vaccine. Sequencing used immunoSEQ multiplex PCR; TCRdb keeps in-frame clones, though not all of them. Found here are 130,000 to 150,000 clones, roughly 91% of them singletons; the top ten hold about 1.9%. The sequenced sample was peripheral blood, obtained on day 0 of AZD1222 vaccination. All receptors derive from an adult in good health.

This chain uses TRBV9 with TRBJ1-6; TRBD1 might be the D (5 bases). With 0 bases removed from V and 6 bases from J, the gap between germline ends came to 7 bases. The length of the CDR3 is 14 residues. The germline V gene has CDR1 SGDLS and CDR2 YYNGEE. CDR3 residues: CASSVVDSNSPLHF. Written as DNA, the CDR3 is TGTGCCAGCAGCGTAGTCGACAGTAATTCACCCCTCCACTTT.

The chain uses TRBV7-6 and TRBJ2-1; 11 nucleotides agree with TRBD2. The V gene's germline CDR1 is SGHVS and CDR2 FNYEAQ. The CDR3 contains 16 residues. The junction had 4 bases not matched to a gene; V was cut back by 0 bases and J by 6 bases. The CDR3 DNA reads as TGTGCCAGCAGCTTAGCAGGGCTAGCGGGGGGCAATGAGCAGTTCTTC. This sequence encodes CASSLAGLAGGNEQFF.

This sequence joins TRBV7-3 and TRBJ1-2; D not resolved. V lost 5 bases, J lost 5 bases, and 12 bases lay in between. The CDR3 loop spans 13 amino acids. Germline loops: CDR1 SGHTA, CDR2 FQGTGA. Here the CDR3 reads CASSPGTTYGYTF. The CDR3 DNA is TGTGCCAGCAGCCCGGGTACTACTTATGGCTACACCTTC.

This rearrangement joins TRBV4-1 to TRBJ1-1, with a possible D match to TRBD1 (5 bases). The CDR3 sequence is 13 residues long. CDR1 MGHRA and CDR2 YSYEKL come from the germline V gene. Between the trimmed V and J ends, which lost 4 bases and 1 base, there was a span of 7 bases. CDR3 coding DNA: TGCGCCAGCAGCCCCAGGGAGAACACTGAAGCTTTCTTT. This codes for CASSPRENTEAFF.

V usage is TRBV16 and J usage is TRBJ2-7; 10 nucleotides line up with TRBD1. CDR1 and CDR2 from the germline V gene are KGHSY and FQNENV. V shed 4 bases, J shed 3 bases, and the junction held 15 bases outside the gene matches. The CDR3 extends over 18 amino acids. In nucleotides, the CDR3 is TGTGCCAGCAGCCTTGGGACAGGGGAACGCCGGGGAATCTACGAGCAGTACTTC. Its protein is CASSLGTGERRGIYEQYF.

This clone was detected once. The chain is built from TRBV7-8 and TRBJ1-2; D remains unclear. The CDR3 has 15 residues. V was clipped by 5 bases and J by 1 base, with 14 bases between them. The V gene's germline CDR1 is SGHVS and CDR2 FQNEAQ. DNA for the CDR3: TGTGCCAGCAGCCTCCGGGGAGTGCTTAACTATGGCTACACCTTC. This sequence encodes CASSLRGVLNYGYTF. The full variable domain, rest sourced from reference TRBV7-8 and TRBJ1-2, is GAGVSQSPRYKVAKRGQDVALRCDPISGHVSLFWYQQALGQGPEFLTYFQNEAQLDKSGLPSDRFFAERPEGSVSTLKIQRTQQEDSAVYLCASSLRGVLNYGYTFGSGTRLTVV.

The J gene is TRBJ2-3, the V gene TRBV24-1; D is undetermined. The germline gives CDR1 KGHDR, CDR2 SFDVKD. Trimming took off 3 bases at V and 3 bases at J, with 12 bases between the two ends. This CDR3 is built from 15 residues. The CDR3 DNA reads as TGTGCCACCAGTGATCGTGGGGTTGGGACAGATACGCAGTATTTT. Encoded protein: CATSDRGVGTDTQYF.

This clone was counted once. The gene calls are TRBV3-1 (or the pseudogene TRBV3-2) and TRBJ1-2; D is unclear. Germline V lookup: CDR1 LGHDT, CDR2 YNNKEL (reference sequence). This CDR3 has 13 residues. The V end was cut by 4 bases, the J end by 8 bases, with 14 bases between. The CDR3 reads CASSPPTARGYTF. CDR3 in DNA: TGTGCCAGCAGCCCTCCCACAGCTAGGGGCTACACCTTC.

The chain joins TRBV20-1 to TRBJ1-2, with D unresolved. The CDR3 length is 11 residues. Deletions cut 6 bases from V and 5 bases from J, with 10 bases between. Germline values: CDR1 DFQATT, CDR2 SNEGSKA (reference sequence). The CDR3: CSAVKGYGYTF. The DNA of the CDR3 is TGCAGTGCGGTCAAAGGGTATGGCTACACCTTC.

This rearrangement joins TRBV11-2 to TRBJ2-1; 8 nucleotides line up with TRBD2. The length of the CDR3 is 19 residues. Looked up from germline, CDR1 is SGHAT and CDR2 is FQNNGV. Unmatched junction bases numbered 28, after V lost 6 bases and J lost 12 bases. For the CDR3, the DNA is TGTGCCAGCAGACGTCCTTATCTAGCAGCCGGGGGGGTTAGAAGTGGGCAGTTCTTC. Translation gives CASRRPYLAAGGVRSGQFF.

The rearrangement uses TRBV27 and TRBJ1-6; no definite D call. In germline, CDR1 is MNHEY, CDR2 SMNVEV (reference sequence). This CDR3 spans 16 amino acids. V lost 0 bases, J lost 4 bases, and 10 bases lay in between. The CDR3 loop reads CASSLSVGSYNSPLHF. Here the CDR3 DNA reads TGTGCCAGCAGTTTATCCGTGGGATCTTATAATTCACCCCTCCACTTT.

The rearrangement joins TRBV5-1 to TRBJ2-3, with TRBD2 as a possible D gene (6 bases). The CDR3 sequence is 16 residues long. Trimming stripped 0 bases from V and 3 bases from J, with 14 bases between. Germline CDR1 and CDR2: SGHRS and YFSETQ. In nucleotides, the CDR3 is TGCGCCAGCAGCTTGGCCCAGCGGGTGGGGACAGATACGCAGTATTTT. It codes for CASSLAQRVGTDTQYF.

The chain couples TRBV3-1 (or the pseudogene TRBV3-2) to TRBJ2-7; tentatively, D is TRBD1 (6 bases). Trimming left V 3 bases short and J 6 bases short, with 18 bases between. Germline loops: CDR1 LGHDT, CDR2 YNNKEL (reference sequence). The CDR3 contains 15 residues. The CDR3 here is CASSQGRGAMAEQYF. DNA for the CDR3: TGTGCCAGCAGCCAGGGCAGGGGTGCAATGGCCGAGCAGTACTTC.

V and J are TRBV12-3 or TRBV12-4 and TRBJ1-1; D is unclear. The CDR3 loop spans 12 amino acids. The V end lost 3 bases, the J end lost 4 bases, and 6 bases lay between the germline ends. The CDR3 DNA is TGTGCCAGCAGTTTCCGGGGCACTGAAGCTTTCTTT. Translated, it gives CASSFRGTEAFF.